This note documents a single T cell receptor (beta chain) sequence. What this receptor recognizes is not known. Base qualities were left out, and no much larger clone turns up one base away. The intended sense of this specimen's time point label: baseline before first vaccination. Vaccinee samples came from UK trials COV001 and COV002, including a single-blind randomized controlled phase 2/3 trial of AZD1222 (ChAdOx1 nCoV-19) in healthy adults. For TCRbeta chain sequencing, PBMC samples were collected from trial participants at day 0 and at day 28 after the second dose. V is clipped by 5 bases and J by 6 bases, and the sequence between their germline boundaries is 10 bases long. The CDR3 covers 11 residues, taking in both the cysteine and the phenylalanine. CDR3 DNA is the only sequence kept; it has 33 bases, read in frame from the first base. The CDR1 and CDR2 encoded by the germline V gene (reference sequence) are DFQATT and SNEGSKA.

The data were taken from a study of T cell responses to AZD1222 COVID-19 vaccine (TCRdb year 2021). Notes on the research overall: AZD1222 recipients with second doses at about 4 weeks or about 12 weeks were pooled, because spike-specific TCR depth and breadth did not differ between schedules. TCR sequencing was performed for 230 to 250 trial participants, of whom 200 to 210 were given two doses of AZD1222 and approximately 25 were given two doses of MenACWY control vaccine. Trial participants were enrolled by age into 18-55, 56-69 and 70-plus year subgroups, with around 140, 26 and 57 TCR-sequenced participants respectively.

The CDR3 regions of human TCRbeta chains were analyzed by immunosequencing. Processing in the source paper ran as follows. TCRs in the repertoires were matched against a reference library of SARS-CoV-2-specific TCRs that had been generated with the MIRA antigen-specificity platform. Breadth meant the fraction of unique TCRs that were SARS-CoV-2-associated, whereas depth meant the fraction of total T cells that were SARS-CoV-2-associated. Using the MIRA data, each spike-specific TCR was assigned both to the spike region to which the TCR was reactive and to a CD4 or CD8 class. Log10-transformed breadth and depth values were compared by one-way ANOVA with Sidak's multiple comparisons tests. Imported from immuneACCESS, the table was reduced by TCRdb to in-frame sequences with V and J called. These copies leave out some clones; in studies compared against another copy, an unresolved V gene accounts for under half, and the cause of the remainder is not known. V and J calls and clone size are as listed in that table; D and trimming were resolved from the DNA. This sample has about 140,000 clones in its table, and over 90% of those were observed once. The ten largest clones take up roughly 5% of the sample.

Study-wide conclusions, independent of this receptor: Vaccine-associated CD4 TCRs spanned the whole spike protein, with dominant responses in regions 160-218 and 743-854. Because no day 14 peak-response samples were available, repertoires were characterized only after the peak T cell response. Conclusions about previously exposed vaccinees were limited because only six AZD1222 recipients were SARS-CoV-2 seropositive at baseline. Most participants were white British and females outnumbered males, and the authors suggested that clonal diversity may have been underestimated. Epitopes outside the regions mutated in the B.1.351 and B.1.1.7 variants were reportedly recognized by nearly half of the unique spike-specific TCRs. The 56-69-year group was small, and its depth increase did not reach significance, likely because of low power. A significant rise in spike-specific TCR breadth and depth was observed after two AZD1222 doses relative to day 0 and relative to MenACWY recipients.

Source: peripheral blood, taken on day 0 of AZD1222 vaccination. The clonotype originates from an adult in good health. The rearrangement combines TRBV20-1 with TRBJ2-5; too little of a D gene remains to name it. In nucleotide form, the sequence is TGCAGTGCTTTGGGCAGACAGACCCAGTACTTC. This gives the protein CSALGRQTQYF.